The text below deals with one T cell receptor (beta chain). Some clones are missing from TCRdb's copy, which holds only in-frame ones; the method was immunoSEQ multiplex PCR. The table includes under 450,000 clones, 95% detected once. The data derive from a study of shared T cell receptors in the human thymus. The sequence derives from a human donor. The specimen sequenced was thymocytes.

DNA of the CDR3: TGTGCCAGCAGGGGAGGGACAGAAAAAACCTACGAGCAGTACTTC. As protein: CASRGGTEKTYEQYF. This sequence joins TRBV28 and TRBJ2-7; D is possibly TRBD1 or TRBD2 (7 bases each). The V gene's germline CDR1 is MDHEN and CDR2 SYDVKM. This CDR3 is built from 15 residues. V was clipped by 6 bases and J by 2 bases, with 17 bases between them.